Here is one T cell receptor (beta chain) with its context. Its target is unknown. Patients were excluded for uncontrolled infection, other autoimmune disease, pregnancy or lactation. Orbital computed tomography and thyroid ultrasound, together with serum TRAb and thyroxine and clinical symptoms, were used for diagnoses. This specimen comes from a study of T cells in Graves' hyperthyroidism and ophthalmopathy. Amplification yielded TCR beta CDR3 regions, with RNA transcripts as the source. The HTBI primer set was used in a first-round RT-PCR of the TCR CDR3. MiXCR, applied by TCRdb to the multiplex PCR reads, yields one record per CDR3 protein. The sample lists around 660,000 distinct CDR3 sequences, just under 45% seen once, with 7% to 7.5% in the top ten. Germline V gives CDR1 MNHNS, CDR2 SASEGT. The length of the CDR3 is 14 residues. Between the trimmed V and J ends, which lost 6 bases and 3 bases, there was a span of 15 bases.

Study-wide points: Most thyroid clonotypes with frequency above 0.001 were detected in blood. Onset of ophthalmopathy came a median 6.5 months after the model predicted it.

Sequencing was carried out using peripheral blood or thyroid tissue (not recorded which). The receptor comes from an adult man with Graves' disease, either hyperthyroidism or ophthalmopathy (not recorded which). V gene TRBV6-1 combines with J gene TRBJ2-7, with D hard to call. The CDR3 region is CASRENLGIYEQYF. As DNA, the CDR3 is TGTGCCAGCAGAGAGAACTTAGGAATCTACGAGCAGTACTTC.